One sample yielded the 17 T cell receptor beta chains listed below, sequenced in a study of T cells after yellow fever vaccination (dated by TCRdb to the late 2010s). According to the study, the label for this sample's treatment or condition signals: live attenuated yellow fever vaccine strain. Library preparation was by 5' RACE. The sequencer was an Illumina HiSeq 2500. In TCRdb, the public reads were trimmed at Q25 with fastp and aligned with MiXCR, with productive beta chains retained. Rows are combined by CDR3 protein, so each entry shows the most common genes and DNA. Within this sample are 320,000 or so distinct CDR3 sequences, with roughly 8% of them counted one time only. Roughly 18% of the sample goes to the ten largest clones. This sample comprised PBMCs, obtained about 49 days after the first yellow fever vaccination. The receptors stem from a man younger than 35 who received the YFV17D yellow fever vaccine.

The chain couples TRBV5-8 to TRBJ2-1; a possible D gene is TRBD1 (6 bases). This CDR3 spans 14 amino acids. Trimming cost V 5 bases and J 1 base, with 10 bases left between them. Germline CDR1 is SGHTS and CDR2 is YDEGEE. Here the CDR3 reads CASRAQGSYNEQFF. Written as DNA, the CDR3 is TGTGCCAGCAGAGCTCAGGGGTCCTACAATGAGCAGTTCTTC.

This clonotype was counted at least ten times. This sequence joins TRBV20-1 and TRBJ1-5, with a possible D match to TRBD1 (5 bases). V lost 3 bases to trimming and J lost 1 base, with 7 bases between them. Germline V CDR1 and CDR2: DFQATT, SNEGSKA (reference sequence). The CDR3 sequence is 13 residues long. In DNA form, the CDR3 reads TGCAGTGCTAGCCGGGACAGCAATCAGCCCCAGCATTTT. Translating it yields CSASRDSNQPQHF.

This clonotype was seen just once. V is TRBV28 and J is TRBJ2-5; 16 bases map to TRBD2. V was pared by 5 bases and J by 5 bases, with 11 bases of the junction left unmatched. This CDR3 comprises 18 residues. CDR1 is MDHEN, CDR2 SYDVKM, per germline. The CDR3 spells CASSLLGTSGGVLETQYF. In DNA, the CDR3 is TGTGCCAGCAGTCTACTCGGGACTAGCGGGGGGGTCCTGGAGACCCAGTACTTC. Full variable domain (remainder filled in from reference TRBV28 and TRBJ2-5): DVKVTQSSRYLVKRTGEKVFLECVQDMDHENMFWYRQDPGLGLRLIYFSYDVKMKEKGDIPEGYSVSREKKERFSLILESASTNQTSMYLCASSLLGTSGGVLETQYFGPGTRLLVL.

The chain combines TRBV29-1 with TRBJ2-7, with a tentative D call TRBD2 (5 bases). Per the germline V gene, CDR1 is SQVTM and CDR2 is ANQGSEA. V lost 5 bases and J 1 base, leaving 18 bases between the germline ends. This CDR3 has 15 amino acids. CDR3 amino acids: CSVNVYGEESYEQYF. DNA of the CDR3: TGCAGCGTTAATGTGTACGGGGAAGAGTCCTACGAGCAGTACTTC.

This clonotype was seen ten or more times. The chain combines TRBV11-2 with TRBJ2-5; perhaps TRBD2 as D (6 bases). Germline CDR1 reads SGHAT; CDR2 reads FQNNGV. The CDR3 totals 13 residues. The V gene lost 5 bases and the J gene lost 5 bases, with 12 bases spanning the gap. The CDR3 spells CASSPGGWETQYF. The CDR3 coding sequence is TGTGCCAGCAGCCCCGGGGGTTGGGAGACCCAGTACTTC.

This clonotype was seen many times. The CDR3 bases are TGTGCCAGCACCCCCAGAGGGTCGGTTTCACGCGAGCAGTTCTTC. Its protein product is CASTPRGSVSREQFF. The V gene is TRBV12-3 or TRBV12-4, the J gene TRBJ2-1, with D perhaps TRBD2 (5 bases). The CDR3 is 15 residues long. Trimming shortened V by 7 bases and J by 10 bases, and 23 bases separated the two germline ends.

The CDR3 region is CASSQDPRVNTEAFF. Here the CDR3 DNA reads TGCGCCAGCAGCCAAGACCCCAGGGTGAACACTGAAGCTTTCTTT. The genes are TRBV4-1 and TRBJ1-1; D may be TRBD1 (5 bases). The germline CDR1 and CDR2 sequences are MGHRA and YSYEKL. This CDR3 region has 15 residues. The ends were cut back, 0 bases at V and 0 bases at J, with 8 bases in the middle.

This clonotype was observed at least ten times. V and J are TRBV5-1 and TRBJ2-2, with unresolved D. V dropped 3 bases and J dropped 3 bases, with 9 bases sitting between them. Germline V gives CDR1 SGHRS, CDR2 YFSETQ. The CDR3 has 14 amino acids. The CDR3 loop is CASSSRADTGELFF. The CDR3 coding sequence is TGCGCCAGCAGCTCTCGGGCGGACACCGGGGAGCTGTTTTTT.

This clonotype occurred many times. The chain's CDR3 is CASSLTQGNTGELFF. CDR3 in DNA: TGTGCCAGCAGCTTAACTCAGGGGAACACCGGGGAGCTGTTTTTT. This chain links TRBV7-3 with TRBJ2-2, with D possibly TRBD1 on 5 matching bases. V lost 0 bases and J 1 base, leaving 6 bases between the germline ends. The CDR3 is 15 amino acids. Germline CDR1 is SGHTA and CDR2 is FQGTGA.

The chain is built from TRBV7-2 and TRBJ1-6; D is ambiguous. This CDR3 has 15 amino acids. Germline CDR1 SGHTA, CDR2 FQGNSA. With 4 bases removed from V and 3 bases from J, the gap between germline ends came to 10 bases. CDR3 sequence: CASSWLSGYNSPLHF. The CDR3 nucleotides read TGTGCCAGCAGCTGGTTAAGTGGCTATAATTCACCCCTCCACTTT.

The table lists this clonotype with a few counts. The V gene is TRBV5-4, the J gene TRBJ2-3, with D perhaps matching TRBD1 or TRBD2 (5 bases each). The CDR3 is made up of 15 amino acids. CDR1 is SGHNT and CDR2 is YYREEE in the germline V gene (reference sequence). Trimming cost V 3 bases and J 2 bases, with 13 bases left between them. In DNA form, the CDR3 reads TGTGCCAGCAGCTACCTAGTGGGGGTCACAGATACGCAGTATTTT. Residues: CASSYLVGVTDTQYF.

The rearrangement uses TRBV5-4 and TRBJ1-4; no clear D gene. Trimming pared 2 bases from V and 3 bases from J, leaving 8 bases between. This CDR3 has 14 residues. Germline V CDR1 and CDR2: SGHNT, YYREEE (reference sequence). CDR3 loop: CASSFREANEKLFF. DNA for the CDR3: TGTGCCAGCAGCTTCCGGGAGGCTAATGAAAAACTGTTTTTT.

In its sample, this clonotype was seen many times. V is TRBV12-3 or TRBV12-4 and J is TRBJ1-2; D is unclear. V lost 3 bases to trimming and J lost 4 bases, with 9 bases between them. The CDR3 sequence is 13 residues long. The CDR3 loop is CASSLRGIYGYTF. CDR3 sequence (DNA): TGTGCCAGCAGTTTGCGGGGTATCTATGGCTACACCTTC.

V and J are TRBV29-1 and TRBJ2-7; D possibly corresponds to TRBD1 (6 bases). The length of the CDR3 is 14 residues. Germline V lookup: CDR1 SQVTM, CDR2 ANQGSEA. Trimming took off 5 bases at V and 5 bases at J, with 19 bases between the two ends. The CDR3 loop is CSVRQAWARDEQYF. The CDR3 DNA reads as TGCAGCGTTCGACAGGCGTGGGCGCGCGACGAGCAGTACTTC.

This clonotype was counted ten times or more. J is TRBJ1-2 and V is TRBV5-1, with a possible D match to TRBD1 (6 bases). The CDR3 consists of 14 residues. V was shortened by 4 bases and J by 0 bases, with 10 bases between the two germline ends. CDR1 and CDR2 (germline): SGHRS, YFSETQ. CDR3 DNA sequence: TGCGCCAGCAGCCTGGACAGCCCTAACTATGGCTACACCTTC. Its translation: CASSLDSPNYGYTF. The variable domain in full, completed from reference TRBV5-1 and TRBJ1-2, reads KAGVTQTPRYLIKTRGQQVTLSCSPISGHRSVSWYQQTPGQGLQFLFEYFSETQRNKGNFPGRFSGRQFSNSRSEMNVSTLELGDSALYLCASSLDSPNYGYTFGSGTRLTVV.

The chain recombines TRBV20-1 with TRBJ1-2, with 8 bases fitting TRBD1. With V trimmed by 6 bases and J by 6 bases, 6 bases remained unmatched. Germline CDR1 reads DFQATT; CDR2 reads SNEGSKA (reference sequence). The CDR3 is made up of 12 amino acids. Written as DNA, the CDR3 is TGCAGTGCCCGGGACAGGTACCATGGCTACACCTTC. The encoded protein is CSARDRYHGYTF.

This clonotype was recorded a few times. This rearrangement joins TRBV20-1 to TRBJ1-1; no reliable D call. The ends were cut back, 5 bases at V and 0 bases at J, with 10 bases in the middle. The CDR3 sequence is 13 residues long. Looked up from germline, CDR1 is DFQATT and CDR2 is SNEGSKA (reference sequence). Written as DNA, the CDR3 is TGCAGTGCTGCCCCGGAGTTGAACACTGAAGCTTTCTTT. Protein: CSAAPELNTEAFF.